Listed below are T cell receptor beta chains from one sample, sequenced in a study of shared clonotypes between healthy human individuals. Assay: immunoSEQ multiplex PCR; the TCRdb copy retains only in-frame clones and omits some. In the table there are some 490,000 clones, more than 65% of which are singletons. The sample comprised PBMCs. The receptors originated from a woman aged 40 to 49 in good health. Some clones in this sample may be carry-over from other donors' samples. Each CDR3 is given with its conserved first and last residue. The order of the fields is clone size, D gene, V gene, J gene, CDR3 DNA, CDR3 protein. The D gene is left open where the match is weak. Size tells how often a clone was seen (once, few, many) or the class of an expanded clone, and some rows leave it out.

size: once
D: NA
V: TRBV7-2
J: TRBJ2-7
DNA: TGTGCCAGCAGCTCGGGTCGACGCGAGCAGTACTTC
CDR3: CASSSGRREQYF

size: once
D: NA
V: TRBV28
J: TRBJ2-7
DNA: TGTGCCAGCAGTCCCCCGTGGACCTACGAGCAGTACTTC
CDR3: CASSPPWTYEQYF

size: NA
D: NA
V: TRBV19
J: TRBJ2-6
DNA: TGTGCCAGTAGTATGTCGCTCTCTGGGGCCAACGTCCTGACTTTC
CDR3: CASSMSLSGANVLTF

size: few
D: TRBD1
V: TRBV6-4
J: TRBJ1-2
DNA: TGTGCCAGCAGCCCCGGGACAGGGGCCCCTAACTATGGCTACACCTTC
CDR3: CASSPGTGAPNYGYTF

size: NA
D: NA
V: TRBV6-6
J: TRBJ1-4
DNA: TGTGCCAGCAGGTGGAGACTGTCGGGTAATGAAAAACTGTTTTTT
CDR3: CASRWRLSGNEKLFF

size: once
D: TRBD1
V: TRBV19
J: TRBJ1-5
DNA: TGTGCCAGTAGTCTGAGGGACAGGGCGGGTGAGCCCCAGCATTTT
CDR3: CASSLRDRAGEPQHF

size: NA
D: TRBD2
V: TRBV28
J: TRBJ2-6
DNA: TGTGCCAGCACGGCGGGAGGGGCTGGGGCCAACGTCCTGACTTTC
CDR3: CASTAGGAGANVLTF

size: few
D: TRBD2
V: TRBV10-3
J: TRBJ2-3
DNA: TGTGCCATCAGTGAAAGGCGGGAGGGGCCAGATACGCAGTATTTT
CDR3: CAISERREGPDTQYF

size: NA
D: NA
V: TRBV29-1
J: TRBJ1-1
DNA: TGCAGCGGGGGAGAAAGGGACACTGAAGCTTTCTTT
CDR3: CSGGERDTEAFF

size: many
D: NA
V: TRBV5-1
J: TRBJ2-7
DNA: TGCGCCAGCAGGCTTCAGGGGACCTACGAGCAGTACTTC
CDR3: CASRLQGTYEQYF

size: NA
D: NA
V: TRBV28
J: TRBJ1-2
DNA: TGTGCCAGCAGTTTCCCAGGGCAGAGCTATGGCTACACCTTC
CDR3: CASSFPGQSYGYTF

size: NA
D: NA
V: TRBV5-1
J: TRBJ1-2
DNA: TGCGCCAGCAGCCCAGGCGGTCTGAGGGATGGCTACACCTTC
CDR3: CASSPGGLRDGYTF

size: NA
D: NA
V: TRBV25-1
J: TRBJ2-2
DNA: TGTGCCAGCAGTGAGGGACCGTGGAACACCGGGGAGCTGTTTTTT
CDR3: CASSEGPWNTGELFF

size: NA
D: TRBD1
V: TRBV7-8
J: TRBJ2-3
DNA: TGTGCCAGCAGCCACAACCCGGGACAGGACACAGATACGCAGTATTTT
CDR3: CASSHNPGQDTDTQYF

size: NA
D: TRBD1
V: TRBV19
J: TRBJ1-1
DNA: TGTGCCAGTAGCCCGACAGGGCACACTGAAGCTTTCTTT
CDR3: CASSPTGHTEAFF

size: NA
D: NA
V: TRBV7-9
J: TRBJ2-1
DNA: TGTGCCAGCAGCTTCGTATCGGGGTACCGTGAGCAGTTCTTC
CDR3: CASSFVSGYREQFF

size: NA
D: NA
V: TRBV29-1
J: TRBJ1-1
DNA: TGCAGCGCTGATAAGGATAACACTGAAGCTTTCTTT
CDR3: CSADKDNTEAFF

size: NA
D: TRBD2
V: TRBV7-9
J: TRBJ2-3
DNA: TGTGCCAGCAGCTTCGGACTAGCGGGAACAGATACGCAGTATTTT
CDR3: CASSFGLAGTDTQYF

size: NA
D: NA
V: TRBV20-1
J: TRBJ1-2
DNA: TGCAGTGCAGGAGACTATGGCTACACCTTC
CDR3: CSAGDYGYTF

size: NA
D: TRBD2
V: TRBV2
J: TRBJ2-1
DNA: TGTGCCAGCGGTTCATTAGCGGGAGAGCAATTCTTC
CDR3: CASGSLAGEQFF

size: NA
D: NA
V: TRBV11-1
J: TRBJ1-3
DNA: TGTGCCAGCAGGAATGGGCGAAACTCTGGAAACACCATATATTTT
CDR3: CASRNGRNSGNTIYF

size: many
D: NA
V: TRBV4-1
J: TRBJ2-7
DNA: TGCGCCAGCAGCCAAGGCTCGGGTCTCCTGACGGGAGCGAACTACGAGCAGTACTTC
CDR3: CASSQGSGLLTGANYEQYF

size: few
D: NA
V: TRBV28
J: TRBJ2-1
DNA: TGTGCCAGCAGACCCGGCTCCAACAATGAGCAGTTCTTC
CDR3: CASRPGSNNEQFF

size: NA
D: NA
V: TRBV5-1
J: TRBJ1-1
DNA: TGCGCCAGCAGCCCACAGGGTACCGGTGAAGCTTTCTTT
CDR3: CASSPQGTGEAFF

size: NA
D: NA
V: TRBV9
J: TRBJ2-5
DNA: TGTGCCAGCAGCGAGGCGGGCCAAGAGACCCAGTACTTC
CDR3: CASSEAGQETQYF

size: NA
D: TRBD1
V: TRBV4-2
J: TRBJ1-2
DNA: TGTGCCAGCAGCCAGGGGCTTGGACAGGGTTTTGGCTACACCTTC
CDR3: CASSQGLGQGFGYTF

size: NA
D: NA
V: TRBV5-1
J: TRBJ2-4
DNA: TGCGCCAGCAGCTTGGGTTTCCTGTACTTC
CDR3: CASSLGFLYF

size: NA
D: TRBD1
V: TRBV2
J: TRBJ2-2
DNA: TGTGCCAGCAGAGGACAGGTTGACACCGGGGAGCTGTTTTTT
CDR3: CASRGQVDTGELFF

size: NA
D: NA
V: TRBV7-3
J: TRBJ2-1
DNA: TGTGCCAGCAGCTTAGCGACCCCGTTCAATGAGCAGTTCTTC
CDR3: CASSLATPFNEQFF

size: NA
D: NA
V: TRBV6-4
J: TRBJ2-3
DNA: TGTGCCAGCAGTTTCGGGGGCGAAGCAGATACGCAGTATTTT
CDR3: CASSFGGEADTQYF

size: few
D: TRBD2
V: TRBV15
J: TRBJ2-1
DNA: TGTGCCACCAGCAGAGCGGGGACTAGCTACAATGAGCAGTTCTTC
CDR3: CATSRAGTSYNEQFF

size: NA
D: TRBD2
V: TRBV9
J: TRBJ2-3
DNA: TGTGCCAGCAGCGTAGGTACCAGACTAGCGGAGAGCACAGATACGCAGTATTTT
CDR3: CASSVGTRLAESTDTQYF

size: once
D: TRBD2
V: TRBV18
J: TRBJ2-1
DNA: TGTGCCAGCTCACTGACTAGCGGTGACAATGAGCAGTTCTTC
CDR3: CASSLTSGDNEQFF

size: NA
D: TRBD1
V: TRBV7-9
J: TRBJ2-7
DNA: TGTGCCAGCAGCCCTGGGACAGTAGCCTACGAGCAGTACTTC
CDR3: CASSPGTVAYEQYF

size: NA
D: NA
V: TRBV2
J: TRBJ2-7
DNA: TGTGCCAGCAGTATTTCCTCCTACGAGCAGTACTTC
CDR3: CASSISSYEQYF

size: NA
D: NA
V: TRBV5-8
J: TRBJ1-3
DNA: TGTGCCAGCGGCGTTCCAAGGGACACCATATATTTT
CDR3: CASGVPRDTIYF

size: NA
D: NA
V: TRBV4-1
J: TRBJ2-1
DNA: TGCGCCAGCAGCACCGCTAGCGCCGCCTACAATGAGCAGTTCTTC
CDR3: CASSTASAAYNEQFF

size: NA
D: NA
V: TRBV4-3
J: TRBJ1-2
DNA: TGCGCCAGCAGCGACCCCGGGACACCGTATGGCTACACCTTC
CDR3: CASSDPGTPYGYTF

size: NA
D: NA
V: TRBV19
J: TRBJ2-1
DNA: TGTGCCAGTAGTATAGAGCCTAGCGCGATGCCCCAGTTCTTC
CDR3: CASSIEPSAMPQFF

size: NA
D: TRBD2
V: TRBV2
J: TRBJ2-1
DNA: TGTGCCGGCACGGGACTAGCGGGTGTCAATGAGCAGTTCTTC
CDR3: CAGTGLAGVNEQFF

size: NA
D: TRBD1
V: TRBV27
J: TRBJ2-5
DNA: TGTGCCAGCAGTACCGGGACAGCCTTCTCCTACGAGCAATACTTC
CDR3: CASSTGTAFSYEQYF

size: NA
D: NA
V: TRBV7-9
J: TRBJ1-1
DNA: TGTGCCAGCAGCGTAAGAGACCGGGGGAACACTGAAGCTTTCTTT
CDR3: CASSVRDRGNTEAFF